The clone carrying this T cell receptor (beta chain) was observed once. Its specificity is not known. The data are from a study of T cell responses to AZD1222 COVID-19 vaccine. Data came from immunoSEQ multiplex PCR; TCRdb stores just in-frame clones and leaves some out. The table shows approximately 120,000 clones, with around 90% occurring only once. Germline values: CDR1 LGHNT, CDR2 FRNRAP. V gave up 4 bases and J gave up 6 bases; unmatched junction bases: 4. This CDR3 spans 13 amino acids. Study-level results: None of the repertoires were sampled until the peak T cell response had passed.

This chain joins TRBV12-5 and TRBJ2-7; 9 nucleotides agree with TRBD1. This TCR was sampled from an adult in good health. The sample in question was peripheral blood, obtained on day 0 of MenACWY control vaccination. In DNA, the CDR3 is TGTGCTAGTGGTTCGGGACAGGGCGGCGAGCAGTACTTC. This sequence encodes CASGSGQGGEQYF.